This T cell receptor (beta chain) came from a study of cytomegalovirus exposure and HLA in healthy donors. Study-wide context: Within an early data release were about 90 million unique TCRs drawn from HLA-typed donors.

Unrecorded immune exposures were likely, despite nominal health at sampling. Regarding the study as a whole: Within the data, a cluster of highly shared sequence variants was likely a sequencing artifact. The study recorded 164 TCR beta chains that were cytomegalovirus-associated.

The sample holds one count of this clone. Its target is not known. The CDR3 has 13 amino acids. Trimming removed 3 bases from V and 3 bases from J, with 9 bases in between. Germline V gene data show CDR1 as MDHEN and CDR2 as SYDVKM. PCR primers comprised 60 Vbeta and 13 Jbeta primers. Method: immunoSEQ multiplex PCR; TCRdb's copy keeps in-frame clones and lacks some. The repertoire includes about 140,000 clones, roughly 78% of them detected once, and about 4.5% sits in the top ten. Sequencing was carried out using PBMCs. The genes are TRBV28 and TRBJ2-7; D perhaps matches TRBD1 (5 bases). This sequence was found in a man in his thirties or forties in good health. CDR3 sequence: CASSFWQGYEQYF. CDR3 bases: TGTGCCAGCAGTTTCTGGCAGGGCTACGAGCAGTACTTC.